This passage covers 17 T cell receptor beta chains from one sample sequenced in a study of T cell responses to AZD1222 COVID-19 vaccine. Using immunoSEQ multiplex PCR, the repertoire was profiled, and TCRdb retains in-frame clones only, with some absent. In the table there are 180,000 or so clones, 93% of which are singletons. Sequenced material: peripheral blood, taken on day 0 of AZD1222 vaccination. All receptors derive from an adult in good health.

V is TRBV7-9 and J is TRBJ1-3; D perhaps matches TRBD1 (6 bases). Per the germline V gene, CDR1 is SEHNR and CDR2 is FQNEAQ (reference sequence). Trimming cost V 5 bases and J 4 bases, with 15 bases left between them. The CDR3 has 15 residues. The chain's CDR3 is CASSLLGQRGNTIYF. CDR3 in DNA: TGTGCCAGCAGCCTTCTAGGACAGCGAGGAAACACCATATATTTT. The full variable domain, in which reference TRBV7-9 and TRBJ1-3 provide the parts outside the CDR3, is DTGVSQNPRHKITKRGQNVTFRCDPISEHNRLYWYRQTLGQGPEFLTYFQNEAQLEKSRLLSDRFSAERPKGSFSTLEIQRTEQGDSAMYLCASSLLGQRGNTIYFGEGSWLTVV.

This chain joins TRBV6-5 and TRBJ2-6; unclear D gene. Looked up from germline, CDR1 is MNHEY and CDR2 is SVGAGI. This CDR3 comprises 14 residues. Between the trimmed V and J ends, which lost 6 bases and 1 base, there was a span of 7 bases. The CDR3 here is CASSEPSGANVLTF. In DNA, the CDR3 is TGTGCCAGCAGCGAGCCTTCTGGGGCCAACGTCCTGACTTTC.

J is TRBJ1-6 and V is TRBV14; tentatively, D is TRBD1 (6 bases). The CDR3 spans 16 residues. Germline-derived CDR1 and CDR2 are SGHDN and FVKESK. Trimming took off 3 bases at V and 8 bases at J, with 17 bases between the two ends. The CDR3: CASSHTPGHLYSPLHF. The CDR3 DNA is TGTGCCAGCAGCCATACCCCGGGACACCTATATTCACCCCTCCACTTT.

The V gene is TRBV5-6, the J gene TRBJ1-2; D ambiguous. CDR1 is SGHDT and CDR2 is YYEEEE in the germline V gene. This CDR3 has 13 residues. Deletions cut 5 bases from V and 8 bases from J, with 16 bases between. For the CDR3, the DNA is TGTGCCAGCAGTTCCTCTATAACTATGGGCTACACCTTC. Protein: CASSSSITMGYTF. Full variable domain (outside the CDR3, taken from reference TRBV5-6 and TRBJ1-2): DAGVTQSPTHLIKTRGQQVTLRCSPKSGHDTVSWYQQALGQGPQFIFQYYEEEERQRGNFPDRFSGHQFPNYSSELNVNALLLGDSALYLCASSSSITMGYTFGSGTRLTVV.

The rearrangement links TRBV6-1 to TRBJ2-7; 9 nucleotides agree with TRBD2. Germline V lookup: CDR1 MNHNS, CDR2 SASEGT. J gave up 0 bases and V 2 bases, and 2 bases lay outside the gene matches. The CDR3 loop spans 15 amino acids. The CDR3 here is CASSESSGDSYEQYF. CDR3 nucleotide sequence: TGTGCCAGCAGTGAATCTAGCGGGGACTCCTACGAGCAGTACTTC.

The chain links TRBV10-3 to TRBJ1-2; a possible D gene is TRBD1 (6 bases). CDR1 and CDR2 (germline): ENHRY, SYGVKD. CDR3 length: 13 amino acids. V lost 4 bases and J lost 8, with 14 bases in between. The CDR3 coding sequence is TGTGCCATCAGTGGATCTACAGGGCCCGGCTACACCTTC. Encoded protein: CAISGSTGPGYTF.

The chain combines TRBV5-1 with TRBJ1-2; the D gene is possibly TRBD1 (5 bases). V lost 3 bases and J 6 bases, leaving 9 bases between the germline ends. Germline values: CDR1 SGHRS, CDR2 YFSETQ. This CDR3 comprises 12 residues. CDR3 DNA sequence: TGCGCCAGCAGCTACACCAGGGATGGCTACACCTTC. Translated, it gives CASSYTRDGYTF.

This clone was seen once. J is TRBJ1-1 and V is TRBV30; D call uncertain. Deletions cut 1 base from V and 4 bases from J, with 10 bases between. Germline-derived CDR1 and CDR2 are GTSNPN and SVGIG (reference sequence). This CDR3 spans 13 amino acids. Here the CDR3 DNA reads TGTGCCTGGAGTGGGTTGGGTAGCACTGAAGCTTTCTTT. It encodes CAWSGLGSTEAFF.

The chain joins TRBV6-1 to TRBJ1-5; unclear D gene. V was cut by 1 base and J by 0 bases, with 13 bases left in between. The CDR3 sequence is 17 residues long. Germline V gene lookup returns CDR1 MNHNS and CDR2 SASEGT. In DNA form, the CDR3 reads TGTGCCAGCAGTGAAGGTTTCATATCTTATAGCAATCAGCCCCAGCATTTT. Translation: CASSEGFISYSNQPQHF.

This chain joins TRBV19 and TRBJ1-1, with no clear D. The CDR3 is 14 residues long. Germline loops: CDR1 LNHDA, CDR2 SQIVND (reference sequence). Trimming shortened V by 3 bases and J by 6 bases, and 14 bases separated the two germline ends. The CDR3 here is CASSMLGLEAEAFF. The DNA of the CDR3 is TGTGCCAGTAGTATGCTCGGGTTGGAGGCTGAAGCTTTCTTT.

V and J are TRBV3-1 (or the pseudogene TRBV3-2) and TRBJ2-3; D is undetermined. The germline V gene encodes CDR1 LGHDT and CDR2 YNNKEL (reference sequence). Trimming stripped 0 bases from V and 2 bases from J, with 0 bases between. The CDR3 is 12 amino acids. The CDR3 region is CASSQDTDTQYF. CDR3 bases: TGTGCCAGCAGCCAAGACACAGATACGCAGTATTTT.

V is TRBV9 and J is TRBJ1-1; D is possibly TRBD1 (5 bases). Germline V gene sequence: CDR1 SGDLS, CDR2 YYNGEE. This CDR3 contains 13 residues. V dropped 1 base and J dropped 1 base, with 5 bases sitting between them. CDR3 in DNA: TGTGCCAGCAGCGTAAGGGGGAACACTGAAGCTTTCTTT. Amino acids: CASSVRGNTEAFF.

The rearrangement links TRBV29-1 to TRBJ1-2; D is unclear. Trimming stripped 0 bases from V and 9 bases from J, with 8 bases between. Germline V gives CDR1 SQVTM, CDR2 ANQGSEA. The CDR3 is 11 amino acids. CDR3 region: CSVEDQLRYTF. The CDR3 DNA reads TGCAGCGTTGAAGATCAGCTCCGCTACACCTTC.

The V call is TRBV10-2, the J call TRBJ1-5; 8 bases are a match to TRBD1. CDR1 and CDR2 (germline): WSHSY, SAAADI. V lost 2 bases and J lost 5; bases outside the gene matches: 5. CDR3 length equals 15 residues. The CDR3 loop is CASSEQTGVDQPQHF. CDR3 DNA sequence: TGCGCCAGCAGTGAGCAGACAGGGGTTGATCAGCCCCAGCATTTT.

This chain connects TRBV9 to TRBJ1-5, with D maybe TRBD1 (5 bases). Germline CDR1 is SGDLS and CDR2 is YYNGEE. The CDR3 sequence is 16 residues long. Deletions cut 0 bases from V and 4 bases from J, with 14 bases between. In DNA, the CDR3 is TGTGCCAGCAGCGTAGGAGCAGGGTCTCGGAATCAGCCCCAGCATTTT. It is translated as CASSVGAGSRNQPQHF.

This sequence joins TRBV28 and TRBJ2-5, with unresolved D. The CDR3 extends over 11 amino acids. V lost 6 bases to trimming and J lost 4 bases, with 6 bases between them. Germline V gene data show CDR1 as MDHEN and CDR2 as SYDVKM. The CDR3 nucleotides are TGTGCCAGCAGGGGCGGAGAGACCCAGTACTTC. It is translated as CASRGGETQYF.

The chain has TRBV4-1 and TRBJ2-3, with D uncertain. CDR1 is MGHRA, CDR2 YSYEKL, per germline. V lost 2 bases, J lost 3 bases, and 9 bases lay in between. CDR3 length: 14 residues. CDR3 sequence: CASSQSSRTDTQYF. CDR3 sequence (DNA): TGCGCCAGCAGCCAATCAAGCAGGACAGATACGCAGTATTTT.